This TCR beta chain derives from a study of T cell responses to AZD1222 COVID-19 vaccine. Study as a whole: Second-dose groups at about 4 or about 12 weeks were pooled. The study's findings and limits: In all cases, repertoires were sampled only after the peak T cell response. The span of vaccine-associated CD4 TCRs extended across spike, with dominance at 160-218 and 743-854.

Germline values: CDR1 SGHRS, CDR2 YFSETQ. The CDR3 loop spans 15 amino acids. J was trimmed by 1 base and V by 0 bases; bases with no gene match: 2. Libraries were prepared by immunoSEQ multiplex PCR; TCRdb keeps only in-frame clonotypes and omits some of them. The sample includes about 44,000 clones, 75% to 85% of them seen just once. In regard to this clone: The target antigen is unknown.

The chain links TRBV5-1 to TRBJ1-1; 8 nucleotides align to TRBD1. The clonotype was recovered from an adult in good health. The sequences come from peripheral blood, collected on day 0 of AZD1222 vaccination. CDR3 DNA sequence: TGCGCCAGCAGCTTGGACAGGGGGAGGAACACTGAAGCTTTCTTT. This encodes CASSLDRGRNTEAFF.